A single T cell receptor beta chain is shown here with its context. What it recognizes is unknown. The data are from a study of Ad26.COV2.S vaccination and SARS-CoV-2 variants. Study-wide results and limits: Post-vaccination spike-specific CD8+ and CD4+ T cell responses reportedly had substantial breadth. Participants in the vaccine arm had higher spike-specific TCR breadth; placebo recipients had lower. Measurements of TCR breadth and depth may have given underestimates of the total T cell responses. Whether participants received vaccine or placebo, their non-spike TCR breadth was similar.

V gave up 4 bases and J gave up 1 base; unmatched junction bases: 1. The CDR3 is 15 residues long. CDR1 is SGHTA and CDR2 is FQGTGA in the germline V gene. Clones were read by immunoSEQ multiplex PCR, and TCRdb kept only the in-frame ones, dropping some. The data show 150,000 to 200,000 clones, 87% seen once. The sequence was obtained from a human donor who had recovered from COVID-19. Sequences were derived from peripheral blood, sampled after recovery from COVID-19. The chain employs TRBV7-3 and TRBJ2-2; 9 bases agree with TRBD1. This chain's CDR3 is CASSWGQGNTGELFF. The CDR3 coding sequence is TGTGCCAGCAGCTGGGGACAGGGGAACACCGGGGAGCTGTTTTTT. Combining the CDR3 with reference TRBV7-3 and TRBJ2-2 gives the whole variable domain GAGVSQTPSNKVTEKGKYVELRCDPISGHTALYWYRQSLGQGPEFLIYFQGTGAADDSGLPNDRFFAVRPEGSVSTLKIQRTERGDSAVYLCASSWGQGNTGELFFGEGSRLTVL.